This T cell receptor beta chain originates from a study of response to subunit inactivated influenza vaccine. This clonotype was found many times. The length of the CDR3 is 14 residues. Per germline, CDR1 SGHRS and CDR2 YFSETQ. The V gene lost 0 bases and the J gene lost 1 base, with 8 bases spanning the gap. TCRdb fed the RT-PCR reads into MiXCR, producing one record per CDR3 protein. The sample has 400,000 to 650,000 distinct CDR3 sequences; approximately 7.8% are singletons. The rearrangement uses TRBV5-1 and TRBJ2-7; D is ambiguous. The source was PBMCs from blood, collected about 24 months after vaccination. The source is a man aged 45 to 75 who received an inactivated influenza vaccine. The CDR3 DNA follows: TGCGCCAGCAGCTTGGATATACCGTCCTACGAGCAGTACTTC. Protein: CASSLDIPSYEQYF.